These 20 T cell receptor beta chains were all obtained from the same sample, sequenced in a study of shared clonotypes between healthy human individuals. CD45RO negativity and positive selection for CCR7 defined naive CD8 cells, a population that excluded terminally differentiated effector memory CD45RA+ cells. The data were produced by immunoSEQ multiplex PCR, yet TCRdb's version contains in-frame clones alone and is incomplete. The profile shows some 2.1 million clones, about 94% of them singletons. Sequencing was done on a sample of naive CD8+ T cells sorted from blood. All receptors derive from a young man in good health.

This clone has only one observation. Other DNA sequences from this sample encode an identical CDR3 as well. The genes are TRBV10-3 and TRBJ1-2, with D unresolved. With 0 bases removed from V and 2 bases from J, the gap between germline ends came to 4 bases. The CDR3 covers 13 residues. CDR1 is ENHRY and CDR2 is SYGVKD in the germline V gene. CDR3 sequence reads: CAISESGNYGYTF. CDR3 bases: TGTGCCATCAGTGAGTCAGGCAACTATGGCTACACCTTC.

The rearrangement uses TRBV27 and TRBJ2-7; D possibly corresponds to TRBD1 (6 bases). This CDR3 is built from 17 residues. CDR1 and CDR2 (germline): MNHEY, SMNVEV (reference sequence). Between the trimmed V and J ends, which lost 0 bases and 2 bases, there was a span of 17 bases. In DNA form, the CDR3 reads TGTGCCAGCAGTTTATCGGGGGCCGATTGGACAACCTACGAGCAGTACTTC. It is translated as CASSLSGADWTTYEQYF.

The chain uses TRBV15 and TRBJ2-7, with 10 bases identical to TRBD1. V gave up 0 bases and J gave up 2 bases; unmatched junction bases: 4. The CDR3 runs 16 residues. CDR1 and CDR2 from the germline V gene are LNHNV and YYDKDF (reference sequence). The CDR3 DNA reads TGTGCCACCAGCAGAGAACGGACAGGGGGTACCTACGAGCAGTACTTC. Protein sequence: CATSRERTGGTYEQYF.

The chain employs TRBV4-1 and TRBJ1-2, with a possible D match to TRBD1 (5 bases). Trimming left V 3 bases short and J 3 bases short, with 14 bases between. Germline values: CDR1 MGHRA, CDR2 YSYEKL. The CDR3 runs 15 residues. CDR3 coding DNA: TGCGCCAGCAGCCATGGGGCGGGATTGGACTATGGCTACACCTTC. Protein sequence: CASSHGAGLDYGYTF.

The chain uses TRBV4-1 and TRBJ1-4, with D uncertain. V dropped 6 bases and J dropped 0 bases, with 11 bases sitting between them. The CDR3 is made up of 15 amino acids. The germline gives CDR1 MGHRA, CDR2 YSYEKL. This chain's CDR3 is CASRNRAATNEKLFF. CDR3 bases: TGCGCCAGCAGAAATAGGGCAGCAACTAATGAAAAACTGTTTTTT.

The rearrangement uses TRBV4-3 and TRBJ1-2, with D unresolved. The CDR3 spans 15 residues. The V end was cut by 0 bases, the J end by 3 bases, with 11 bases between. CDR1 and CDR2 (germline): LGHNA, YSLEER. CDR3: CASSQDSGIYYGYTF. As DNA, the CDR3 is TGCGCCAGCAGCCAAGACTCGGGGATTTACTATGGCTACACCTTC.

The chain uses TRBV28 and TRBJ2-7; D is perhaps TRBD1 or TRBD2 (6 bases each). Trimming removed 5 bases at V and 0 bases at J, with 14 bases between. Per germline, CDR1 MDHEN and CDR2 SYDVKM. The length of the CDR3 is 15 residues. The CDR3 sequence is CASSGRTETSYEQYF. For the CDR3, the DNA is TGTGCCAGCAGTGGGAGGACAGAAACCTCCTACGAGCAGTACTTC.

This chain uses TRBV28 with TRBJ1-4; TRBD1 matches 9 bases. Germline loops: CDR1 MDHEN, CDR2 SYDVKM. The J segment lost 7 bases and the V segment lost 4 bases, leaving 10 bases of the junction unmatched. The CDR3 is made up of 16 amino acids. Here the CDR3 DNA reads TGTGCCAGCAGTTCAGACCATTGGGACAGGGTTGAAAAACTGTTTTTT. This translates into CASSSDHWDRVEKLFF. Filled out from reference TRBV28 and TRBJ1-4, the complete variable domain reads DVKVTQSSRYLVKRTGEKVFLECVQDMDHENMFWYRQDPGLGLRLIYFSYDVKMKEKGDIPEGYSVSREKKERFSLILESASTNQTSMYLCASSSDHWDRVEKLFFGSGTQLSVL.

The genes are TRBV11-2 and TRBJ2-1; unclear D gene. The length of the CDR3 is 12 residues. In germline, CDR1 is SGHAT, CDR2 FQNNGV. Trimming cost V 7 bases and J 9 bases, with 13 bases left between them. CDR3 amino acids: CASNPPTAEQFF. The CDR3 region has the DNA TGTGCCAGCAACCCCCCTACCGCTGAGCAGTTCTTC.

The J gene is TRBJ1-2, the V gene TRBV6-5; the D gene is possibly TRBD1 (6 bases). V was trimmed by 6 bases and J by 6 bases, leaving 14 bases between them. Germline CDR1 MNHEY, CDR2 SVGAGI. The CDR3 contains 13 residues. The CDR3 here is CASRTTGFNGYTF. The CDR3 DNA reads as TGTGCCAGCAGAACCACAGGGTTTAATGGCTACACCTTC.

Note on this clone: The sample has other DNA sequences that encode this CDR3 too. The rearrangement links TRBV27 to TRBJ2-1; D not resolved. The CDR3 length is 14 residues. V was shortened by 5 bases and J by 0 bases, with 8 bases between the two germline ends. Germline CDR1 and CDR2: MNHEY and SMNVEV (reference sequence). The CDR3 region is CASSLRSSYNEQFF. Written as DNA, the CDR3 is TGTGCCAGCAGTCTCAGAAGCTCCTACAATGAGCAGTTCTTC.

The V call is TRBV5-1, the J call TRBJ2-2; 14 positions match TRBD2. The CDR3 is 18 residues long. J was trimmed by 1 base and V by 3 bases; bases with no gene match: 5. From germline, CDR1 is SGHRS and CDR2 YFSETQ. The CDR3 DNA reads TGCGCCAGCAGCTGGGGACTAGCGGGAGTTGGGAACACCGGGGAGCTGTTTTTT. The encoded protein is CASSWGLAGVGNTGELFF.

This chain links TRBV9 with TRBJ1-6; maybe TRBD1 (5 bases). The germline V gene encodes CDR1 SGDLS and CDR2 YYNGEE. CDR3 length: 14 residues. The germline V and J ends were trimmed by 2 bases and 5 bases, with 8 bases remaining between them. CDR3 amino acids: CASSVWGNNSPLHF. The CDR3 coding sequence is TGTGCCAGCAGCGTTTGGGGGAATAATTCACCCCTCCACTTT.

The genes are TRBV27 and TRBJ1-1; TRBD1 matches at 12 bases. CDR1 is MNHEY and CDR2 is SMNVEV in the germline V gene (reference sequence). CDR3 length: 15 amino acids. Germline trimming cut 7 bases from V and 2 bases from J; bases unmatched to any gene: 5. The CDR3 nucleotides read TGTGCCAGCAAGGGACAGGGGGCCTACAACACTGAAGCTTTCTTT. Protein: CASKGQGAYNTEAFF.

CDR3 region: CATGDRGYEQYF. CDR3 nucleotide sequence: TGTGCCACCGGGGACAGGGGCTACGAGCAGTACTTC. The V gene is TRBV6-1, the J gene TRBJ2-7; 10 bases line up with TRBD1. With 10 bases clipped from V and 3 bases from J, the junction kept 3 bases outside the gene matches. In germline, CDR1 is MNHNS, CDR2 SASEGT. The CDR3 has 12 amino acids.

The chain has TRBV6-5 and TRBJ2-7; a possible D gene is TRBD1 (5 bases). The CDR3 runs 13 residues. The V end was cut by 5 bases, the J end by 3 bases, with 11 bases between. CDR1 MNHEY and CDR2 SVGAGI come from the germline V gene. The CDR3: CASSSRVGYEQYF. The CDR3 nucleotides are TGTGCCAGCAGTAGCAGGGTAGGCTACGAGCAGTACTTC.

The rearrangement joins TRBV13 to TRBJ2-7; a weak D match, TRBD1 (6 bases). Germline CDR1 is PRHDT and CDR2 is FYEKMQ (reference sequence). The CDR3 has 14 amino acids. The ends were cut back, 3 bases at V and 1 base at J, with 10 bases in the middle. The CDR3 DNA reads as TGTGCCAGCAGCTTGACAGGACAATCCTACGAGCAGTACTTC. Its translation: CASSLTGQSYEQYF.

The chain has TRBV9 and TRBJ2-1; no reliable D call. Trimming took 3 bases from V and 2 from J, leaving 12 bases between them. The CDR3 is made up of 15 amino acids. Looked up from germline, CDR1 is SGDLS and CDR2 is YYNGEE. The CDR3 loop reads CASSEGRFPYNEQFF. CDR3 coding DNA: TGTGCCAGCAGCGAGGGTCGGTTTCCCTACAATGAGCAGTTCTTC.

The chain links TRBV19 to TRBJ2-7; TRBD1 matches 8 bases. The CDR3 loop spans 15 amino acids. Trimming at V came to 6 bases and at J to 5 bases, leaving 12 bases not matched to a gene. Germline loops: CDR1 LNHDA, CDR2 SQIVND (reference sequence). Here the CDR3 DNA reads TGTGCCAGTAGCTCCACCGGACAGGGTTTGGACGAGCAGTACTTC. Its protein is CASSSTGQGLDEQYF.

J is TRBJ2-7 and V is TRBV7-6; D is uncertain. The germline V gene encodes CDR1 SGHVS and CDR2 FNYEAQ. CDR3 length: 14 residues. The V end lost 1 base, the J end lost 0 bases, and 7 bases lay between the germline ends. CDR3 in DNA: TGTGCCAGCAGCTTAGGAGGCCACTCCTACGAGCAGTACTTC. Translated: CASSLGGHSYEQYF.